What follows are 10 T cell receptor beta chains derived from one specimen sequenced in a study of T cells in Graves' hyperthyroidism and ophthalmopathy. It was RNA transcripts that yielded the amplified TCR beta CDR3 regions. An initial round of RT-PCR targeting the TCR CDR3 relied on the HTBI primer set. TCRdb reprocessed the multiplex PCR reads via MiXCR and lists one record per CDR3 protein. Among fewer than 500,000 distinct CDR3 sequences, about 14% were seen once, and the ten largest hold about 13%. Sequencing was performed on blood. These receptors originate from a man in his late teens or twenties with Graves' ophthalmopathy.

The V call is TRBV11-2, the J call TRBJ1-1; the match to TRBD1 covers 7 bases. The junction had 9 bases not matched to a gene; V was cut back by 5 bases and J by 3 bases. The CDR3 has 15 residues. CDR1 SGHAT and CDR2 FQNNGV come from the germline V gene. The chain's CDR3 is CASSKHRGGDTEAFF. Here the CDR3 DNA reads TGTGCCAGCAGCAAACACAGGGGCGGGGACACTGAAGCTTTCTTT.

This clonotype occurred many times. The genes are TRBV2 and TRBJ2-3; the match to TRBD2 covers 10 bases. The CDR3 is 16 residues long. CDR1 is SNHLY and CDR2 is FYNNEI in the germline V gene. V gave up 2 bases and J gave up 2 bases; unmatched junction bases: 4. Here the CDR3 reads CASSERTSGSTDTQYF. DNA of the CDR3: TGTGCCAGCAGTGAAAGGACTAGCGGCTCCACAGATACGCAGTATTTT. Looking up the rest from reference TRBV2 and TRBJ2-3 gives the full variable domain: EPEVTQTPSHQVTQMGQEVILRCVPISNHLYFYWYRQILGQKVEFLVSFYNNEISEKSEIFDDQFSVERPDGSNFTLKIRSTKLEDSAMYFCASSERTSGSTDTQYFGPGTRLTVL.

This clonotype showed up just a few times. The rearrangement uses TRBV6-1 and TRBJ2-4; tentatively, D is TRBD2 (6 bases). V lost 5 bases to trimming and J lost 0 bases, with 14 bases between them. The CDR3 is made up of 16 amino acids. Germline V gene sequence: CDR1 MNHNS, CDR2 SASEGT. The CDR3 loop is CASSFPGDIAKNIQYF. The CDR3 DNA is TGTGCCAGCAGTTTCCCGGGGGATATAGCCAAAAACATTCAGTACTTC.

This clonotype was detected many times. CDR3 protein: CAASRPGKDTQYF. The CDR3 nucleotides are TGTGCCGCCTCACGGCCTGGCAAGGATACGCAGTATTTT. The V gene is TRBV2, the J gene TRBJ2-3; D call uncertain. Trimming removed 11 bases from V and 6 bases from J, with 18 bases in between. Germline-derived CDR1 and CDR2 are SNHLY and FYNNEI. The CDR3 has 13 amino acids.

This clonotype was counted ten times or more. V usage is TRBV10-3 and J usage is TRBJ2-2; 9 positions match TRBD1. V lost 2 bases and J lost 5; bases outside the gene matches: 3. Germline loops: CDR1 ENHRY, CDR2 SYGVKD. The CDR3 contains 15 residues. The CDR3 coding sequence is TGTGCCATCAGTGAGGGGGGGACAGGGACCGGGGAGCTGTTTTTT. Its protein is CAISEGGTGTGELFF.

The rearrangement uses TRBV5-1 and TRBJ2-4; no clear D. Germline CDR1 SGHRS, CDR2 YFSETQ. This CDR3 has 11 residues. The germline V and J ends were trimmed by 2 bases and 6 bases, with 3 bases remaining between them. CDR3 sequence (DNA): TGCGCCAGCAGCTTTCGAAACATTCAGTACTTC. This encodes CASSFRNIQYF.

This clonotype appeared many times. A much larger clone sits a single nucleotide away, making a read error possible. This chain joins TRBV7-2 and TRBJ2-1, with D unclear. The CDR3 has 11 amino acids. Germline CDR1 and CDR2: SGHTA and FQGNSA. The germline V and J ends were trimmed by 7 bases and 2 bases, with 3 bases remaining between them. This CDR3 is CASTPYNEQFF. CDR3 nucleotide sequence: TGTGCCAGCACCCCCTACAATGAGCAGTTCTTC.

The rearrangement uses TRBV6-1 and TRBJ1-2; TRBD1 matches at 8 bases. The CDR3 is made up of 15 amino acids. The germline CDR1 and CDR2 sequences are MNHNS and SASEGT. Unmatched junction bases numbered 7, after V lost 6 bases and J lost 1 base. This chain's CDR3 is CASRRTGGINYGYTF. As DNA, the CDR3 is TGTGCCAGCAGACGCACAGGGGGGATTAACTATGGCTACACCTTC.

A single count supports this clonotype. This CDR3 is CASSPPGFSGANVLTF. DNA for the CDR3: TGTGCCAGCAGCCCCCCGGGTTTCTCTGGGGCCAACGTCCTGACTTTC. The chain recombines TRBV18 with TRBJ2-6, with D unclear. Trimming removed 8 bases from V and 0 bases from J, with 14 bases in between. This CDR3 contains 16 residues. CDR1 and CDR2 (germline): KGHSH, LQKENI.

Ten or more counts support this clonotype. The CDR3: CASSSYRDTRSYEQYF. CDR3 in DNA: TGTGCCAGCAGTTCCTACCGGGACACCCGCTCCTACGAGCAGTACTTC. The chain couples TRBV28 to TRBJ2-7; TRBD1 might be the D (6 bases). This CDR3 is 16 amino acids long. V was clipped by 4 bases and J by 0 bases, with 16 bases between them. Per the germline V gene, CDR1 is MDHEN and CDR2 is SYDVKM.